The entry below describes one TCR beta chain. TCRdb keeps only in-frame clones here, not all; method: immunoSEQ multiplex PCR. The sample contains a few hundred thousand clones, approximately 86% of which appear only once. These data originate in a study of blood T cell repertoires in COVID-19. Study context: Sources were T cells, B-cell-depleted T cells, or PBMCs; the material itself was cDNA or gDNA.

CDR3 size: 15 residues. Germline CDR1 is MDHEN and CDR2 is SYDVKM. Trimming cost V 6 bases and J 2 bases; bases outside gene matches: 6. The J gene is TRBJ1-3, the V gene TRBV28; 8 nucleotides match TRBD1. The sequencing sample was made of peripheral blood. The source of this sequence is a human donor with COVID-19, enrolled during active disease. The donor label of this sample is uncertain. This CDR3 is CASRATGEAGNTIYF. The CDR3 bases are TGTGCCAGCAGGGCGACAGGGGAGGCTGGAAACACCATATATTTT.